A selection of T cell receptor beta chains follows, all from one sample in a study of blood T cell repertoires in COVID-19. Assay used: immunoSEQ multiplex PCR; TCRdb lists only in-frame clones, some missing. The sample has 60,000 to 65,000 clones; 60% to 85% are singletons. The source material was peripheral blood. The source of these receptors is a human donor in a cohort sampled during active COVID-19. Both conserved end residues are part of each CDR3. The D gene is left open where the match is weak. The size entry is marked missing in some rows and otherwise reads once, few, many or a size class.

J	size	V	D	CDR3	DNA
TRBJ2-7	NA	TRBV6-5	TRBD1	CASSYSGQGTYEQYF	TGTGCCAGCAGTTACTCGGGACAGGGAACCTACGAGCAGTACTTC
TRBJ2-7	many	TRBV12-3/TRBV12-4	TRBD1	CASSLGTVYEQYF	TGTGCCAGCAGCTTGGGGACAGTCTACGAGCAGTACTTC
TRBJ1-1	NA	TRBV6-1	NA	CASSEQGAEAFF	TGTGCCAGCAGTGAACAGGGTGCTGAAGCTTTCTTT
TRBJ2-4	NA	TRBV7-9	TRBD2	CASSPWTSGTTARKNIQYF	TGTGCCAGCAGCCCGTGGACTAGCGGGACCACTGCAAGAAAAAACATTCAGTACTTC
TRBJ2-5	NA	TRBV5-1	TRBD1	CASSLQTGEEETQYF	TGCGCCAGCAGCCTACAGACAGGGGAGGAAGAGACCCAGTACTTC
TRBJ1-1	NA	TRBV18	NA	CASSIQGGTEAFF	TGTGCCAGCTCAATTCAAGGGGGCACTGAAGCTTTCTTT
TRBJ1-1	NA	TRBV3-1/TRBV3-2	NA	CASSQDWRENTEAFF	TGTGCCAGCAGCCAAGATTGGAGAGAGAACACTGAAGCTTTCTTT
TRBJ1-1	NA	TRBV9	NA	CASSVHLEGEAFF	TGTGCCAGCAGCGTGCACTTGGAGGGTGAAGCTTTCTTT
TRBJ1-6	NA	TRBV6-4	NA	CASSTGNSPLHF	TGTGCCAGCAGTACAGGGAATTCACCCCTCCACTTT
TRBJ1-4	NA	TRBV12-5	NA	CASGLGTVAGEKLFF	TGTGCTAGTGGTTTGGGGACAGTCGCAGGGGAAAAACTGTTTTTT
TRBJ2-6	few	TRBV9	NA	CASSVGGRSGANVLTF	TGTGCCAGCAGCGTCGGAGGGAGGAGTGGGGCCAACGTCCTGACTTTC
TRBJ2-5	NA	TRBV20-1	NA	CSAPNRETQYF	TGCAGTGCCCCAAACCGGGAGACCCAGTACTTC
TRBJ2-7	NA	TRBV12-3/TRBV12-4	NA	CASSLRLPLEQYF	TGTGCCAGCAGCCTCAGGCTGCCCCTCGAGCAGTACTTC
TRBJ1-2	NA	TRBV6-5	NA	CASSYTSRGVAGYTF	TGTGCCAGCAGTTACACATCCCGTGGGGTAGCGGGCTACACCTTC
TRBJ2-3	NA	TRBV5-4	TRBD1	CASSFTQGSDTQYF	TGTGCCAGCAGCTTCACACAGGGGTCAGATACGCAGTATTTT
TRBJ2-7	NA	TRBV7-7	NA	CASSEARGPLYEQYF	TGTGCTAGCAGCGAAGCCCGCGGGCCCCTCTACGAGCAGTACTTC
TRBJ2-5	NA	TRBV3-1/TRBV3-2	TRBD2	CASSQVTQLAGVKETQYF	TGTGCCAGCAGCCAAGTCACCCAACTAGCGGGAGTGAAGGAGACCCAGTACTTC
TRBJ2-5	NA	TRBV4-1	TRBD1	CASSRRMDRGFQETQYF	TGCGCCAGCAGCCGGCGCATGGACAGGGGTTTCCAAGAGACCCAGTACTTC
TRBJ2-5	NA	TRBV9	TRBD2	CASTRSQREEETQYF	TGTGCCAGCACCCGAAGCCAGCGGGAGGAAGAGACCCAGTACTTC
TRBJ1-3	NA	TRBV12-3/TRBV12-4	NA	CASRQPAGNTIYF	TGTGCCAGCAGACAGCCGGCCGGAAACACCATATATTTT
TRBJ1-2	few	TRBV9	NA	CASSVEGAVGGYTF	TGTGCCAGCAGCGTAGAAGGGGCGGTCGGTGGCTACACCTTC
TRBJ2-7	NA	TRBV28	TRBD1	CASSLTPRGPALHEQYF	TGTGCCAGCAGCCTTACCCCCAGGGGGCCCGCACTCCACGAGCAGTACTTC
TRBJ2-7	NA	TRBV18	NA	CASSAWGGDTNYEQYF	TGTGCCAGCTCAGCCTGGGGGGGGGACACCAACTACGAGCAGTACTTC
TRBJ2-3	NA	TRBV5-5	NA	CASSFQGFTDTQYF	TGTGCCAGCAGCTTCCAGGGATTCACAGATACGCAGTATTTT
TRBJ2-1	NA	TRBV7-2	NA	CASSSSRGRANEQFF	TGTGCCAGCAGCTCGTCTAGGGGGAGAGCGAATGAGCAGTTCTTC
TRBJ2-3	NA	TRBV19	NA	CASSITGTDTQYF	TGTGCCAGTAGTATAACTGGCACAGATACGCAGTATTTT
TRBJ2-2	NA	TRBV4-2	TRBD1	CASSQEGTGDTGELFF	TGTGCCAGCAGCCAAGAGGGGACAGGGGACACCGGGGAGCTGTTTTTT
TRBJ1-5	NA	TRBV9	NA	CASSVSGEGQPQHF	TGTGCCAGCAGCGTAAGCGGGGAAGGTCAGCCCCAGCATTTT
TRBJ1-5	NA	TRBV6-6	NA	CASSYSAGRSNQPQHF	TGTGCCAGCAGTTACTCTGCAGGGAGGAGCAATCAGCCCCAGCATTTT